A selection of T cell receptor beta chains follows, all from one sample in a study of Graves' ophthalmopathy and Graves' hyperthyroidism. TCRdb re-called the multiplex PCR reads with MiXCR, one entry per CDR3 protein. This repertoire shows 650,000 to 900,000 distinct CDR3 sequences, roughly 40% found once; its top ten account for around 40%. The sequencing input was peripheral blood. The source of these receptors is an adult man with Graves' ophthalmopathy. CDR3s include the opening cysteine and the closing phenylalanine or tryptophan.

>TRBJ1-4|TRBV2
CVSRKLAGTTTNEKLFF
>TRBJ1-2|TRBV25-1
CASAGTYGYTF
>TRBJ1-4|TRBV5-1
CASRRQDSNEKLFF
>TRBJ1-6|TRBV10-3
CASSYDRGGSPLHF
>TRBJ1-6|TRBV9
CASSVDGKNNSPLHF
>TRBJ1-1|TRBV7-9
CASSVGGPATEAFF
>TRBJ2-2|TRBV7-9
CASSGISSGSFATGELFF
>TRBJ2-6|TRBV7-9
CASSPGLTGANVLTF
>TRBJ1-2|TRBV20-1
CSARDNTVNYGYTF
>TRBJ1-5|TRBV24-1
CATSSIWTDSNQPQHF
>TRBJ2-5|TRBV10-3
CASRGFGLAGDETQYF
>TRBJ2-7|TRBV7-3
CASSQRTGGAVCEQYF
>TRBJ1-1|TRBV25-1
CASQARRGNTEAFF
>TRBJ2-5|TRBV25-1
CASSLSGLAGEETQYF
>TRBJ1-2|TRBV10-1
CASSALDRGRNYGYTF
>TRBJ1-1|TRBV12-3/TRBV12-4
CASTPQRNTEAFF
>TRBJ1-2|TRBV20-1
CSARDTSTSYGYTF
>TRBJ2-7|TRBV11-1
CASSHWDIAYEQYF
>TRBJ1-2|TRBV25-1
CASNETTAPGYYGYTF
>TRBJ1-5|TRBV4-1
CASTPGLGQPQHF
>TRBJ1-4|TRBV12-3/TRBV12-4
CASSSGGTNEKLFF
>TRBJ2-7|TRBV20-1
CSARETGEWEQYF
>TRBJ1-1|TRBV20-1
CSASVPGRANTEAFF
>TRBJ1-2|TRBV7-9
CASSLGGEGYGYTF
>TRBJ2-7|TRBV19
CASSTATGRNEQYF
>TRBJ2-5|TRBV11-2
CASSHIRQETQYF
>TRBJ1-1|TRBV7-8
CASGRQGRPTEAFF
>TRBJ2-2|TRBV7-9
CASSTRPGLARMHTGELFF
>TRBJ1-1|TRBV10-3
CASSELQGRPLRAFF
>TRBJ1-1|TRBV19
CASTFSGLGDMNTEAFF
>TRBJ1-4|TRBV7-3
CASSQIGEKLFF
>TRBJ1-1|TRBV7-9
CASALGAVNTEAFF
>TRBJ2-2|TRBV20-1
CSARGQNTGELFF
>TRBJ2-7|TRBV10-1
CASSQTQGAELYEQYF
>TRBJ1-5|TRBV20-1
CSARDTLGSRQPQHF
>TRBJ1-1|TRBV9
CASSVGAQGDTEAFF
>TRBJ2-5|TRBV20-1
CSATRSGPRGGETQYF
>TRBJ2-7|TRBV7-2
CASSPRHGSYEQYF
>TRBJ1-1|TRBV10-3
CAISGTGLNTEAFF
>TRBJ1-1|TRBV7-9
CASSQGTGLAEAFF
>TRBJ2-5|TRBV5-1
CASSSLGGETQYF
>TRBJ2-2|TRBV5-1
CASSLWSGTGELFF
>TRBJ1-6|TRBV25-1
CASSLTTGRNSPLHF
>TRBJ2-5|TRBV7-9
CASSLAVPGETQYF
>TRBJ2-5|TRBV7-2
CASSLARRGGLQETQYF
>TRBJ2-7|TRBV15
CASSSKLTSYEQYF
>TRBJ1-1|TRBV10-3
CAISEKEPGTNTEAFF
>TRBJ1-5|TRBV2
CASSTGVFNQPQHF
>TRBJ2-6|TRBV19
CASSPDRANVLTF
>TRBJ2-5|TRBV2
CASTSGGGAGETQYF
>TRBJ2-7|TRBV13
CASSLGDSAYEQYF
>TRBJ2-5|TRBV12-3/TRBV12-4
CASSLRGSDKETQYF
>TRBJ2-7|TRBV29-1
CSGQEGTGPYEQYF
>TRBJ1-1|TRBV7-9
CASSLTGTAEAFF
>TRBJ2-5|TRBV7-9
CASSPKWGKRAAIQETQYF
>TRBJ2-7|TRBV7-9
CASSLVATSGYEQYF